This T cell receptor (beta chain) comes out of a study of T cell clonality in common variable immunodeficiency. This clone turned up a few times. The read stops 3 residues short of the end of the CDR3; the missing end is completed from the germline J gene. CDR3 size: 14 residues. Germline V gene sequence: CDR1 SNHLY, CDR2 FYNNEI. The V gene end was trimmed by 5 bases and the J gene end by 8 bases; junction bases not matched to a gene: 8. Profiled with immunoSEQ multiplex PCR; TCRdb holds only in-frame clones, not every one. The sample contains around 52,000 clones, none occurring once; approximately 5.5% lies in the top ten.

This chain uses TRBV2 with TRBJ2-1, with 8 nucleotides matching TRBD1. The sample consisted of peripheral blood mononuclear cells. The TCR originated in a person between 18 and 75 years old in good health. The CDR3 protein is CASSTDRGRHEQFF. The part of the CDR3 DNA that was read is TGTGCCAGCAGTACTGACAGGGGTCGCCATGAG.